A selection of T cell receptor beta chains follows, all from one sample in a study of technical replicates of blood from a few donors. Some clones are missing from TCRdb's copy, which holds only in-frame ones; the method was immunoSEQ multiplex PCR. The data show some 13,000 clones, just under 95% seen once. The sequenced sample was PBMCs. These receptors originate from a human donor in good health. CDR3s include the opening cysteine and the closing phenylalanine or tryptophan. The order of the fields is CDR3 protein, V gene, clone size. Rows may omit the clone size; those that give it use once, few, many or a size class.

cdr3_aa: CAWSVEAASGRKQFF; v_call: TRBV30; clone_size: NA
cdr3_aa: CASSLTGATGELFF; v_call: TRBV5-1; clone_size: NA
cdr3_aa: CATIPGGPAEPQHF; v_call: TRBV6-1; clone_size: NA
cdr3_aa: CASRATGGIHEQYF; v_call: TRBV19; clone_size: NA
cdr3_aa: CASSHRGTGGYEQYF; v_call: TRBV6-4; clone_size: NA
cdr3_aa: CASSSAPDSYNEQFF; v_call: TRBV11-2; clone_size: NA
cdr3_aa: CASSLWARGQETQYF; v_call: TRBV5-1; clone_size: NA
cdr3_aa: CASRSGGSSYEQYF; v_call: TRBV7-2; clone_size: NA
cdr3_aa: CASSLGAGAGASYEQYF; v_call: TRBV28; clone_size: NA
cdr3_aa: CASSRTSGGFRDEQFF; v_call: TRBV18; clone_size: NA
cdr3_aa: CASSPNGLAGGEDTQYF; v_call: TRBV18; clone_size: NA
cdr3_aa: CASSLPPTGNYGYTF; v_call: TRBV28; clone_size: once
cdr3_aa: CASSEQGSNYGYTF; v_call: TRBV2; clone_size: NA
cdr3_aa: CASSYSGGLQETQYF; v_call: TRBV6-5; clone_size: NA
cdr3_aa: CASSFPTSGRRGGELFF; v_call: TRBV7-9; clone_size: once
cdr3_aa: CASSLTAPSGHQETQYF; v_call: TRBV27; clone_size: NA
cdr3_aa: CASSEEAGGLYGYTF; v_call: TRBV6-1; clone_size: NA
cdr3_aa: CASSPRSQAWQYF; v_call: TRBV27; clone_size: once
cdr3_aa: CASSGRSFTNEKLFF; v_call: TRBV25-1; clone_size: NA
cdr3_aa: CASRGTGGNTGELFF; v_call: TRBV2; clone_size: NA
cdr3_aa: CASSRGWRETQYF; v_call: TRBV7-2; clone_size: NA
cdr3_aa: CASSEILAADTQYF; v_call: TRBV6-4; clone_size: NA